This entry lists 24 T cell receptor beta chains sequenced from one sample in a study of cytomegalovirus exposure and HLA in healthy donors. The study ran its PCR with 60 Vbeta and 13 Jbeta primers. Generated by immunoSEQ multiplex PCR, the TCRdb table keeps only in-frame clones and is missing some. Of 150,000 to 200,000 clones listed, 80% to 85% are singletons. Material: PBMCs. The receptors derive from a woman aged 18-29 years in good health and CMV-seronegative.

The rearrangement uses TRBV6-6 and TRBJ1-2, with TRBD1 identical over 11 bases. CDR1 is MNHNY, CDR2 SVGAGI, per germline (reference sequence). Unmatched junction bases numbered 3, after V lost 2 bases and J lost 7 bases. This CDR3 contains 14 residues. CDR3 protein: CASSYAGTGGGYTF. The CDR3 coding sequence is TGTGCCAGCAGTTACGCCGGGACAGGGGGTGGCTACACCTTC.

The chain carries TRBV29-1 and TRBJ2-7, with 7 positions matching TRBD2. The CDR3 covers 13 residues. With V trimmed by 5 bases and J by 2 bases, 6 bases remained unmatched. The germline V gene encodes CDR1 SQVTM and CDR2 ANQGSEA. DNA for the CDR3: TGCAGCGTTTTAGTGGCGGGGGCCTACGAGCAGTACGTC. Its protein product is CSVLVAGAYEQYV.

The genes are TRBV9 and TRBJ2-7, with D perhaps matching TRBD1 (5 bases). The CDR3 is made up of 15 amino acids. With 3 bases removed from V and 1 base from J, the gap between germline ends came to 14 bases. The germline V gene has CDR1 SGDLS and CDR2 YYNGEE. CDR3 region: CASSAEVAGSYEQYF. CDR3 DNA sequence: TGTGCCAGCAGCGCCGAAGTCGCAGGGTCCTACGAGCAGTACTTC.

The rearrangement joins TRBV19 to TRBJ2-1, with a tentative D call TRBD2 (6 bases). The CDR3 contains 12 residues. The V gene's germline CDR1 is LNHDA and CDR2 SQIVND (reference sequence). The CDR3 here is CASEGGSYEQFF. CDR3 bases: TGTGCGTCGGAGGGAGGTTCCTATGAGCAGTTCTTC. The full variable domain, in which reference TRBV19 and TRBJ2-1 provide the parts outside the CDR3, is DGGITQSPKYLFRKEGQNVTLSCEQNLNHDAMYWYRQDPGQGLRLIYYSQIVNDFQKGDIAEGYSVSREKKESFPLTVTSAQKNPTAFYLCASEGGSYEQFFGPGTRLTVL.

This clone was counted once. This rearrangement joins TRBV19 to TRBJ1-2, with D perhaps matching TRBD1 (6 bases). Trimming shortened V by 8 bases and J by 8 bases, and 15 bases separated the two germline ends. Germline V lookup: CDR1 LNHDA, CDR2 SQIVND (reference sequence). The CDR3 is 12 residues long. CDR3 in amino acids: CASARDIEGYTF. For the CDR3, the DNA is TGTGCCAGTGCCCGGGACATTGAAGGCTACACCTTC.

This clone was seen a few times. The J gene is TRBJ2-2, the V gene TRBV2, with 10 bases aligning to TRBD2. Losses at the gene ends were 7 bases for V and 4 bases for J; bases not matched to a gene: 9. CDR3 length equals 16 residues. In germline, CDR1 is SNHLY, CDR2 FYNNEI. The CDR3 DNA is TGTGCCAGCATAAAAGGACTAGCGGATTTCACCGGGGAGCTGTTTTTT. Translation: CASIKGLADFTGELFF.

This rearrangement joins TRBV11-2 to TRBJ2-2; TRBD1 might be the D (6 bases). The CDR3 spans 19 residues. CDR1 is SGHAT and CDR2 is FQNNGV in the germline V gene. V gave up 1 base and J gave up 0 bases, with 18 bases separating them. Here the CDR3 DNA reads TGTGCCAGCAGCTTAGTAGGGGTCAGGGGAGAAACGAACACCGGGGAGCTGTTTTTT. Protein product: CASSLVGVRGETNTGELFF. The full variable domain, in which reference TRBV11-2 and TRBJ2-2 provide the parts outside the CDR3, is EAGVAQSPRYKIIEKRQSVAFWCNPISGHATLYWYQQILGQGPKLLIQFQNNGVVDDSQLPKDRFSAERLKGVDSTLKIQPAKLEDSAVYLCASSLVGVRGETNTGELFFGEGSRLTVL.

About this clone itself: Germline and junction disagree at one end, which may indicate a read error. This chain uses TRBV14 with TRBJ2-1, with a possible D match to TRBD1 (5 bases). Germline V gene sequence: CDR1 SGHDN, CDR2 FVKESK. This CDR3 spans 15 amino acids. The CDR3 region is CASSPGQGSHNEQFF. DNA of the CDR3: TGTGCCAGCAGCCCCGGGCAGGGCTCCCACAATGAGCAGTTCTTC.

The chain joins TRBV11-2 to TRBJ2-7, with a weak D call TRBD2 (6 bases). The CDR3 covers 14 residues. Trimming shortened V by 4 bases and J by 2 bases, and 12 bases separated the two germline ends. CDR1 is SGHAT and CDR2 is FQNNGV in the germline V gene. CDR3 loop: CASSWAGPTYEQYF. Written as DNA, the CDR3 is TGTGCCAGCAGCTGGGCGGGGCCTACCTACGAGCAGTACTTC.

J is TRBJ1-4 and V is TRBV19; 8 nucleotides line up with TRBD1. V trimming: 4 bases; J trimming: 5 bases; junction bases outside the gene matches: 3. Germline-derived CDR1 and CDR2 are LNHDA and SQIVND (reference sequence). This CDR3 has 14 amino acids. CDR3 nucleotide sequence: TGTGCCAGTAGTACCCGGACAGGGAATGAAAAACTGTTTTTT. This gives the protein CASSTRTGNEKLFF.

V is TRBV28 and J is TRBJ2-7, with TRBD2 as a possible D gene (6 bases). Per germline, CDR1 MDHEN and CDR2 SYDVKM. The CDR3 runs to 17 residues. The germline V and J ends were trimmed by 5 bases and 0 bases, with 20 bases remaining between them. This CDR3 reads CASSPMLTGVSSYEQYV. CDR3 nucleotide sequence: TGTGCCAGCAGTCCTATGTTGACGGGAGTAAGCTCCTACGAGCAGTACGTC.

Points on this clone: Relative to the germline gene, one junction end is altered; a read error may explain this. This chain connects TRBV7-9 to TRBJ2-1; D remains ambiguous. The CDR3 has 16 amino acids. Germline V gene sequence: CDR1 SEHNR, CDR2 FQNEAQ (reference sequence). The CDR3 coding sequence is TGTTCCAGCAGGAAGACCTTCCGGAGCTCCTACAATGAGCAGTTCTTC. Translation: CSSRKTFRSSYNEQFF. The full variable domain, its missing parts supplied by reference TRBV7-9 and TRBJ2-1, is DTGVSQNPRHKITKRGQNVTFRCDPISEHNRLYWYRQTLGQGPEFLTYFQNEAQLEKSRLLSDRFSAERPKGSFSTLEIQRTEQGDSAMYLCSSRKTFRSSYNEQFFGPGTRLTVL.

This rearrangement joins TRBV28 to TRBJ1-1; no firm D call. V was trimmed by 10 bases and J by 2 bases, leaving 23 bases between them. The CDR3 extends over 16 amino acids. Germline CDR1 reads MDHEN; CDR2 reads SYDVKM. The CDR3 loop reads CATQVYGWAINTEAFF. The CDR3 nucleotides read TGTGCCACCCAAGTTTATGGATGGGCGATTAACACTGAAGCTTTCTTT.

The CDR3 is CASSRGQAHYEQYV. The CDR3 region has the DNA TGTGCCAGCTCCCGAGGACAGGCTCACTACGAGCAGTACGTC. This chain connects TRBV18 to TRBJ2-7, with TRBD1 identical over 7 bases. Germline V gene data show CDR1 as KGHSH and CDR2 as LQKENI. V lost 6 bases and J lost 3; bases outside the gene matches: 8. The length of the CDR3 is 14 residues.

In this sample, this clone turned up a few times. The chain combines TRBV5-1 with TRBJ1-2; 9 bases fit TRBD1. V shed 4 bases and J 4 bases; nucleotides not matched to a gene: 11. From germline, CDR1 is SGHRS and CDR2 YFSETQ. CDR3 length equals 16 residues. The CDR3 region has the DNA TGCGCCAGCAGCACCGGACAGGGGCCGGGACGCTATGGCTACACCTTC. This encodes CASSTGQGPGRYGYTF. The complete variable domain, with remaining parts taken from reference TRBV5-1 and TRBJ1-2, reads KAGVTQTPRYLIKTRGQQVTLSCSPISGHRSVSWYQQTPGQGLQFLFEYFSETQRNKGNFPGRFSGRQFSNSRSEMNVSTLELGDSALYLCASSTGQGPGRYGYTFGSGTRLTVV.

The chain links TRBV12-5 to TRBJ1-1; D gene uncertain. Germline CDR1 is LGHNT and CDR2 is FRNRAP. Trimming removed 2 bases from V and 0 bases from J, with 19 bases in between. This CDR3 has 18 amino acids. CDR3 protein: CASGLRVGGEGMNTEAFF. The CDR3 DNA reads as TGTGCTAGTGGTTTGAGGGTAGGCGGGGAAGGGATGAACACTGAAGCTTTCTTT. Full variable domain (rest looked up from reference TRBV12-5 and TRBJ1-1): DARVTQTPRHKVTEMGQEVTMRCQPILGHNTVFWYRQTMMQGLELLAYFRNRAPLDDSGMPKDRFSAEMPDATLATLKIQPSEPRDSAVYFCASGLRVGGEGMNTEAFFGQGTRLTVV.

The chain's CDR3 is CASSPTGGSGNTIYF. Here the CDR3 DNA reads TGTGCCAGCAGTCCTACGGGGGGGTCTGGAAACACCATATATTTT. The chain combines TRBV7-2 with TRBJ1-3; tentatively, D is TRBD1 (5 bases). V lost 6 bases to trimming and J lost 1 base, with 13 bases between them. The CDR3 is 15 residues long. Germline-derived CDR1 and CDR2 are SGHTA and FQGNSA.

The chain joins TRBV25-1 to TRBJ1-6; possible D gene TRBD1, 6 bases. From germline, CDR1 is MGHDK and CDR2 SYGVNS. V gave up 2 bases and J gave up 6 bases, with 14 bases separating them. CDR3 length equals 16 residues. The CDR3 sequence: CASSEMGAGINSPLHF. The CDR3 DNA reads TGTGCCAGCAGTGAAATGGGGGCAGGAATTAATTCACCCCTCCACTTT.

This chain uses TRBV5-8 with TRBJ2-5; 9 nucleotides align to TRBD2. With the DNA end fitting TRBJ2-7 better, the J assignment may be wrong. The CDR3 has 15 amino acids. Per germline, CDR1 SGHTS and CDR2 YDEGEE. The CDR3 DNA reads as TGTGCCAGCAGTCCCACTAGCGGGCCAACCTACGAGCAGTACTTC. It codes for CASSPTSGPTYEQYF.

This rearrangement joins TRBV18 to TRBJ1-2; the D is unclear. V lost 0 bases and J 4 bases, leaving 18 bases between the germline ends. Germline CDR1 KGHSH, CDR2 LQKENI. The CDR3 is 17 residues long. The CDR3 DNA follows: TGTGCCAGCTCACCACCGCAGACACAAACTGGACTCTATGGCTACACCTTC. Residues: CASSPPQTQTGLYGYTF.

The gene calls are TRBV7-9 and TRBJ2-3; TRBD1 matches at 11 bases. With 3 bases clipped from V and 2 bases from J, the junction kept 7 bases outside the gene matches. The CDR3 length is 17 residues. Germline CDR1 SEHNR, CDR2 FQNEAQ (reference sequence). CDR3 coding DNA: TGTGCCAGCAGCTTTTGGGACAGGGGGATTGACACAGATACGCAGTATTTT. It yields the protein CASSFWDRGIDTDTQYF.

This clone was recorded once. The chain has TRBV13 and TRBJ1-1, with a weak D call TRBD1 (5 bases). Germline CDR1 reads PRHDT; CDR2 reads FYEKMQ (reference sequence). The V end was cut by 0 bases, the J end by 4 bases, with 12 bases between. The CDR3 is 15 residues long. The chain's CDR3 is CASSLGGRGSTEAFF. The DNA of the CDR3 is TGTGCCAGCAGCTTAGGAGGAAGGGGAAGCACTGAAGCTTTCTTT.

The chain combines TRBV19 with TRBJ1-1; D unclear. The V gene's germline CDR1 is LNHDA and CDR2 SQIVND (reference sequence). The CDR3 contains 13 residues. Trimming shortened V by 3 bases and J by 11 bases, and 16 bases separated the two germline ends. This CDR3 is CASSIPSQWAAFF. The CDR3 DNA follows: TGTGCCAGTAGTATTCCCAGTCAATGGGCGGCTTTCTTT.

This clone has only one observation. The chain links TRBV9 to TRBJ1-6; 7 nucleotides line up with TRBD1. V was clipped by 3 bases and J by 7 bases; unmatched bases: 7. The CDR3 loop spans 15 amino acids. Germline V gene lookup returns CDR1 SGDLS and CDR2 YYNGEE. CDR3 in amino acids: CASSAPEGQNSPLHF. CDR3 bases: TGTGCCAGCAGCGCCCCCGAGGGACAGAATTCACCCCTCCACTTT.